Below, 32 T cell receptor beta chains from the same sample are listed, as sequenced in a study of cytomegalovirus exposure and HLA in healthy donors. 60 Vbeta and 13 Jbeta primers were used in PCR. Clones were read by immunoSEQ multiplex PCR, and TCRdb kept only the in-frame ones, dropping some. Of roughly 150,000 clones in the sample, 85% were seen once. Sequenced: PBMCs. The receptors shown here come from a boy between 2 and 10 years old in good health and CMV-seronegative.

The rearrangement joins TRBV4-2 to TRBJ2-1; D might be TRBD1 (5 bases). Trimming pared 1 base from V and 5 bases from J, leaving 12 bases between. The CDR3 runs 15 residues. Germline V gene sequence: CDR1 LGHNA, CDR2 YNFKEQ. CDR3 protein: CASSQVGAQDNEQFF. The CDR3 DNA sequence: TGTGCCAGCAGCCAAGTAGGGGCGCAGGACAATGAGCAGTTCTTC.

This CDR3 reads CARAGDNYGYTF. The CDR3 bases are TGTGCCAGGGCAGGGGATAACTATGGCTACACCTTC. The rearrangement uses TRBV2 and TRBJ1-2; D is perhaps TRBD1 (6 bases). This CDR3 is 12 amino acids long. The germline gives CDR1 SNHLY, CDR2 FYNNEI. V gave up 9 bases and J gave up 1 base, with 9 bases separating them.

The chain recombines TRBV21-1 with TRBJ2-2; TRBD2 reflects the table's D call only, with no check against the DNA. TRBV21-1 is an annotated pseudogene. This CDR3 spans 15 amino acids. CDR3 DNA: TGTGCCAGCAGCTCGAGGAGGAATAACACCGGGGAGCTGTTTTTT. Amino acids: CASSSRRNNTGELFF.

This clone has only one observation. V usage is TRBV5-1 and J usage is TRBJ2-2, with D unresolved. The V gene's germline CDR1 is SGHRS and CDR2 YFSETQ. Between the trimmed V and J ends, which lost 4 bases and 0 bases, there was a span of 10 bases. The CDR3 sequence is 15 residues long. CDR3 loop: CASSPDFSNTGELFF. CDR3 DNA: TGCGCCAGCAGCCCTGACTTCTCGAACACCGGGGAGCTGTTTTTT.

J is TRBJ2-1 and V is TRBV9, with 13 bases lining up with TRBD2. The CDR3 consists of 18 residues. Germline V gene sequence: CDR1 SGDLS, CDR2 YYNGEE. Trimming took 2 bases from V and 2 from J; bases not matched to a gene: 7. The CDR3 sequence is CASSVGTSGGAAYNEQFF. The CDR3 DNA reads TGTGCCAGCAGCGTGGGAACTAGCGGGGGGGCCGCCTACAATGAGCAGTTCTTC.

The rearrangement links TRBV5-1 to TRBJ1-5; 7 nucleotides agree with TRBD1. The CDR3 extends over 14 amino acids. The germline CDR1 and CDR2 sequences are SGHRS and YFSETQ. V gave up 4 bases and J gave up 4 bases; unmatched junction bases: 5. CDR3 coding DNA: TGCGCCAGCAGCAGCGGACAGGCGAATCAGCCCCAGCATTTT. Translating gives CASSSGQANQPQHF.

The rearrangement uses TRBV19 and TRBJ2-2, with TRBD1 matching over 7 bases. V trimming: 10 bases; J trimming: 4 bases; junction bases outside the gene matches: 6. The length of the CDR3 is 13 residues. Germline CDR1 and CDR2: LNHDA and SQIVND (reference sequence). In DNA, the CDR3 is TGTGCCACCAGACAGGGTCTCACCGGGGAGCTGTTTTTT. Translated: CATRQGLTGELFF.

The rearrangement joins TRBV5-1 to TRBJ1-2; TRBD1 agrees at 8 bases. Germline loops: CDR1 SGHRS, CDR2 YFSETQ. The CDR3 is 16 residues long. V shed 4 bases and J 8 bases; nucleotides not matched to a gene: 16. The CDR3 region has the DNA TGCGCCAGCAGCCCTGGAAATGGACAGGGTATTGGGGGCTACACCTTC. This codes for CASSPGNGQGIGGYTF.

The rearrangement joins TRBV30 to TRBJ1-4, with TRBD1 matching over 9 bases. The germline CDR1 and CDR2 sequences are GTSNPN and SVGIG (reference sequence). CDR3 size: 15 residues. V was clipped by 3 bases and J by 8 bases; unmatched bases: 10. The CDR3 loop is CAWRDPGQGDEKLFF. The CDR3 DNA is TGTGCCTGGAGAGACCCGGGACAGGGAGACGAAAAACTGTTTTTT. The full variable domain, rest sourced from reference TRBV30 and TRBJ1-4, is SQTIHQWPATLVQPVGSPLSLECTVEGTSNPNLYWYRQAAGRGLQLLFYSVGIGQISSEVPQNLSASRPQDRQFILSSKKLLLSDSGFYLCAWRDPGQGDEKLFFGSGTQLSVL.

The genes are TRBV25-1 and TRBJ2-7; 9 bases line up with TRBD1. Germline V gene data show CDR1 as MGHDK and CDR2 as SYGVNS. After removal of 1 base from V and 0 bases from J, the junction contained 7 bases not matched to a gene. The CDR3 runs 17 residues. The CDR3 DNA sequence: TGTGCCAGCAGTGAATCTCCCGGGACAGGGTTCTCCTACGAGCAGTACTTC. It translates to CASSESPGTGFSYEQYF.

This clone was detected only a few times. In nucleotides, the CDR3 is TGTGCCAGTAGTACCCGGGGGGGACGCGGTGGCGTCTATGGCTACACCTTC. Translating it yields CASSTRGGRGGVYGYTF. This rearrangement joins TRBV19 to TRBJ1-2, with D possibly being TRBD1 (5 bases). The CDR3 runs to 17 residues. In germline, CDR1 is LNHDA, CDR2 SQIVND (reference sequence). Trimming shortened V by 4 bases and J by 4 bases, and 22 bases separated the two germline ends.

The CDR3, as DNA: TGTGCCAGCAGCCTCGGACAGGGAAGCAATCAGCCCCAGCATTTT. Its protein is CASSLGQGSNQPQHF. V usage is TRBV25-1 and J usage is TRBJ1-5; 8 nucleotides agree with TRBD1. Germline V gene data show CDR1 as MGHDK and CDR2 as SYGVNS. V gave up 6 bases and J gave up 1 base; unmatched junction bases: 5. The CDR3 is made up of 15 amino acids.

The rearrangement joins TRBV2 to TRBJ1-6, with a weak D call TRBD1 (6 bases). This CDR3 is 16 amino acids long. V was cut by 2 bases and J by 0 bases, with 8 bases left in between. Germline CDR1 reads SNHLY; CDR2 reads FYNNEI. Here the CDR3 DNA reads TGTGCCAGCAGTGAAACAGGGAGCTCCTATAATTCACCCCTCCACTTT. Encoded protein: CASSETGSSYNSPLHF.

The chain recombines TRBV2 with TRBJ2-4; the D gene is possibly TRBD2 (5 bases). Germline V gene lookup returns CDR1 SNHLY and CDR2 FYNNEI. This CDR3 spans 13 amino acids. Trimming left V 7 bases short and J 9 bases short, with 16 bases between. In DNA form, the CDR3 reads TGTGCCAGCACCTCTGAGGGTCGGGGCATTCAGTACTTC. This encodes CASTSEGRGIQYF.

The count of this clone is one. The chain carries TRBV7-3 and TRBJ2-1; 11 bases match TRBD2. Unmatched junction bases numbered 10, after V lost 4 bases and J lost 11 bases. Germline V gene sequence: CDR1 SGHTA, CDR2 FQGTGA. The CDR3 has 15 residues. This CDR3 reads CASSSGTSGSSKQFF. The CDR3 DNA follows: TGTGCCAGCAGCTCAGGGACTAGCGGTAGCTCTAAGCAGTTCTTC.

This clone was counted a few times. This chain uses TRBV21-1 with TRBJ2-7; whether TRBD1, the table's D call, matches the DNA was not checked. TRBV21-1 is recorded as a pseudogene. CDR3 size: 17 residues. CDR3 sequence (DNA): TGTGCCAGCAGCAAAGGATCGATGGGGACAGGGCGGTACGAGCAGTACTTC. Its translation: CASSKGSMGTGRYEQYF.

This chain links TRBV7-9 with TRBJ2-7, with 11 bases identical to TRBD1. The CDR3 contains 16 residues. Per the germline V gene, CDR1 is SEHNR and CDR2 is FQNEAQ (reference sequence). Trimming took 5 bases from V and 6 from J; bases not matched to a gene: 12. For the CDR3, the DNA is TGTGCCAGCAGCCCCTCTAATGGACAGGGGGCCGCCGAGCAGTACGTC. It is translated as CASSPSNGQGAAEQYV.

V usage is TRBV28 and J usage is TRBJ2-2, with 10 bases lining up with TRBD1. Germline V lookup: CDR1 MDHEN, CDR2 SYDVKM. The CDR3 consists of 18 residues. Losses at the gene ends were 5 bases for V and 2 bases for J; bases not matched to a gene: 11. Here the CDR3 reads CASSPQTGQGPNTGELFF. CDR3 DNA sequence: TGTGCCAGCAGTCCACAGACGGGACAGGGGCCAAACACCGGGGAGCTGTTTTTT.

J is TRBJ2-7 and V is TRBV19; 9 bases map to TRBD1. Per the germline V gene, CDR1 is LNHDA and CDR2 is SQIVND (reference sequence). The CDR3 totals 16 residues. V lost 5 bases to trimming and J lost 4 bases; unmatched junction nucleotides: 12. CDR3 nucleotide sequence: TGTGCCAGTAGTTTACAGCCTGGACAGGGGACATACGAGCAGTACGTC. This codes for CASSLQPGQGTYEQYV.

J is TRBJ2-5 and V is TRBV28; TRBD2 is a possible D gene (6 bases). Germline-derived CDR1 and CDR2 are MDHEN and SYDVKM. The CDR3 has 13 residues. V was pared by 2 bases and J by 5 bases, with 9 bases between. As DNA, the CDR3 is TGTGCCAGCAGTTTAGGGGGGATCGAGACCCAGTACTTC. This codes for CASSLGGIETQYF.

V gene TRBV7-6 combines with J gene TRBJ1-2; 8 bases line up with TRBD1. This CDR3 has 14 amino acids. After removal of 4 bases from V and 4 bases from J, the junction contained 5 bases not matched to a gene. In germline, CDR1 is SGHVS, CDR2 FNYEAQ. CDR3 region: CASSSDRAGYGYTF. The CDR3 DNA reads TGTGCCAGCAGCTCGGACAGGGCCGGCTATGGCTACACCTTC. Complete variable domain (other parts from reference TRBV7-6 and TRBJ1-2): GAGVSQSPRYKVTKRGQDVALRCDPISGHVSLYWYRQALGQGPEFLTYFNYEAQQDKSGLPNDRFSAERPEGSISTLTIQRTEQRDSAMYRCASSSDRAGYGYTFGSGTRLTVV.

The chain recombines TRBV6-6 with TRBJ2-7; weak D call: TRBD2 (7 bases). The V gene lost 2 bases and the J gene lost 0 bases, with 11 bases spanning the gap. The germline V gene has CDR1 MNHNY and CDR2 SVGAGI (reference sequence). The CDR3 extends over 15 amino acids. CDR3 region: CASSYRGASSYEQYV. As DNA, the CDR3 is TGTGCCAGCAGTTACCGGGGGGCGAGCTCCTACGAGCAGTACGTC.

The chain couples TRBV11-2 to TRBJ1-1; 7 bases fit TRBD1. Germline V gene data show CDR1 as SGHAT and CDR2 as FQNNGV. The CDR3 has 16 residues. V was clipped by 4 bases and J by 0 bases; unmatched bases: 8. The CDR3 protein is CASSWDSHPMNTEAFF. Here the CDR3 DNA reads TGTGCCAGCAGCTGGGACAGCCACCCTATGAACACTGAAGCTTTCTTT.

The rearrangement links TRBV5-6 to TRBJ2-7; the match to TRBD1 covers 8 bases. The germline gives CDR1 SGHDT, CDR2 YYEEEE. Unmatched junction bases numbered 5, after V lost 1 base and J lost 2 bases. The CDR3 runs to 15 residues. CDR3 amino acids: CASSLRQGLTYEQYV. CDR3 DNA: TGTGCCAGCAGCTTGCGACAGGGGCTGACCTACGAGCAGTACGTC.

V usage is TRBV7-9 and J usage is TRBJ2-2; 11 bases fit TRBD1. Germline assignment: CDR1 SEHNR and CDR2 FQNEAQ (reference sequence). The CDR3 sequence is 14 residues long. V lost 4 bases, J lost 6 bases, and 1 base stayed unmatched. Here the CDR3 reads CASSWGQGAGELFF. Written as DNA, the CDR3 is TGTGCCAGCAGCTGGGGACAGGGGGCCGGGGAGCTGTTTTTT.

CDR3 sequence reads: CASSDGGGWGKLFF. In nucleotides, the CDR3 is TGTGCCAGCAGTGATGGGGGGGGCTGGGGAAAACTGTTTTTT. The chain combines TRBV25-1 with TRBJ1-4; D might be TRBD1 (6 bases). Germline V CDR1 and CDR2: MGHDK, SYGVNS. The germline V and J ends were trimmed by 3 bases and 10 bases, with 15 bases remaining between them. The CDR3 loop spans 14 amino acids.

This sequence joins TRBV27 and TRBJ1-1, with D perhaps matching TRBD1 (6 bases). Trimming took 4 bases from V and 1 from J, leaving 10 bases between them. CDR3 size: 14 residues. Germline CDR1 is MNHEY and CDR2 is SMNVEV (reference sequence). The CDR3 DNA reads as TGTGCCAGCAGTTCGGCGACAGGGAACACTGAAGCTTTCTTT. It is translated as CASSSATGNTEAFF.

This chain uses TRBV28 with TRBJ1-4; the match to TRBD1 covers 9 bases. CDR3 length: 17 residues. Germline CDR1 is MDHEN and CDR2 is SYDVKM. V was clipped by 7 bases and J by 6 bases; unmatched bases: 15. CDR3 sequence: CASNSQGAKRRDEKLFF. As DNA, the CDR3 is TGTGCCAGCAATTCACAGGGGGCGAAACGGCGGGATGAAAAACTGTTTTTT.

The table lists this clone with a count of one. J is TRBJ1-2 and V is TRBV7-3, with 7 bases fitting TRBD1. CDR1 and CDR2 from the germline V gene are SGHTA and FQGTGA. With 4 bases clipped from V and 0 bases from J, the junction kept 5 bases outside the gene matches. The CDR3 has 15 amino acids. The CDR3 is CASSSDREANYGYTF. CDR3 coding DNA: TGTGCCAGCAGCTCCGACAGGGAAGCTAACTATGGCTACACCTTC. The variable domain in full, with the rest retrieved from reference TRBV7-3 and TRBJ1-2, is GAGVSQTPSNKVTEKGKYVELRCDPISGHTALYWYRQSLGQGPEFLIYFQGTGAADDSGLPNDRFFAVRPEGSVSTLKIQRTERGDSAVYLCASSSDREANYGYTFGSGTRLTVV.

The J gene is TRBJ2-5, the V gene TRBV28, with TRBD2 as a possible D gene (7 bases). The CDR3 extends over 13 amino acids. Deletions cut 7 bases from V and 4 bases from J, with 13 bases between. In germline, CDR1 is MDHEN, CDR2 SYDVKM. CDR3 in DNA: TGTGCCAGCATTAGAGGGGGGGGAGAGACCCAGTACTTC. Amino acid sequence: CASIRGGGETQYF.

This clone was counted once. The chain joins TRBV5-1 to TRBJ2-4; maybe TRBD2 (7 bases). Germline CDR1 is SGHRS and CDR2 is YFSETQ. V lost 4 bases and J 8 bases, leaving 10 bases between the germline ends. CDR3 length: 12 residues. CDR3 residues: CASSGEGDIQYF. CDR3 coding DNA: TGCGCCAGCAGCGGGGAGGGGGACATTCAGTACTTC. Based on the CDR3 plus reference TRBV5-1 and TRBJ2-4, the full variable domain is KAGVTQTPRYLIKTRGQQVTLSCSPISGHRSVSWYQQTPGQGLQFLFEYFSETQRNKGNFPGRFSGRQFSNSRSEMNVSTLELGDSALYLCASSGEGDIQYFGAGTRLSVL.

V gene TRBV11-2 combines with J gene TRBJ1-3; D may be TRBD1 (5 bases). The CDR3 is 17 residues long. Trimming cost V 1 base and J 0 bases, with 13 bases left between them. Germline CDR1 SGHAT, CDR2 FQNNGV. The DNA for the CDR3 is TGTGCCAGCAGCTTAGCCGCCCAGGGCCGCTCTGGAAACACCATATATTTT. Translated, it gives CASSLAAQGRSGNTIYF.